Below, one T cell receptor beta chain is given with its context. This clone was recorded a few times. This clone's antigen is unknown. The input lacks base qualities; no much larger clone sits a single base away. The data originate from a study of blood T cell repertoires in COVID-19 (dated by TCRdb to the early 2020s). Background for the entire study: Samples covering the acute and convalescent phases of COVID-19 were provided by collaborators in the United States, Italy and Spain. Where available, HLA class I and class II types were taken from metadata supplied by the sample provider and were not determined by assay-based typing. The samples were drawn from two sources: the first 160 participants of the ongoing ImmuneRACE study, and 1,200 or so subjects contributed by 6 global collaborators. A de-identified subject ID, COVID-19 status, age in years and sex were almost always included in the sample metadata. Deeply sampled blood TCRbeta repertoires from subjects exposed to, actively infected with, or recovered from COVID-19 were included in the dataset. The prospective study material was composed of cDNA or gDNA derived from T cells, B-cell-depleted T cells, or PBMCs. The repertoires were made available in a free public database intended to serve as a resource for research on the immune response to SARS-CoV-2. The study at large found these results: The quantity of clinical and demographic metadata differed by source and by participant and was supplied without curation.

The germline ends are 17 bases apart after V is trimmed by 4 bases and J by 4 bases. For CDR1 and CDR2, the germline V gene (reference sequence) lists LGHDT and YNNKEL. The CDR3, cysteine through phenylalanine, is 16 amino acids long. Left in the record is the CDR3 DNA by itself, 48 bases read in frame from the first base. One collaborating source in Seattle enrolled patients while the patients were actively infected and followed the patients over time throughout the course of disease. Each collaborating institution followed its own protocols to collect whole blood in K2EDTA tubes. Collaborator samples were shipped for TCRbeta analysis as frozen whole blood, isolated PBMCs, or DNA extracted from either sample type. TCRbeta CDR3 regions were amplified from genomic DNA using the immunoSEQ Assay, a bias-controlled multiplex PCR. Per the original workflow: The number of nucleated cells in each sample was estimated by amplification of reference gene primers within the assay. Sequence reads were collapsed and filtered to measure the absolute abundance of every unique TCRbeta CDR3 rearrangement. For each sample, productive Simpson clonality was calculated as the square root of Simpson's diversity index over productive rearrangements. TCRdb re-hosts the immuneACCESS table, in-frame sequences only. Its copies lack some clones; in the studies checked, an unresolved V gene accounts for under half of them, and the cause for the rest is not known. That table is the source of V, J and clone size, and D and trimming were worked out from the DNA. This sample lists approximately 500,000 clones; about 88% were detected once. The ten top clones hold under 8.5% of the sample.

This receptor was taken from a woman between 45 and 65 years old with COVID-19, enrolled during active disease. The V and J segments used are TRBV3-1 (or the pseudogene TRBV3-2) and TRBJ1-3; the D gene is perhaps TRBD1, on 5 matching bases. The sequenced sample consisted of peripheral blood. The CDR3 here reads CASSRGLPNSGNTIYF. In nucleotides, the sequence is TGTGCCAGCAGCCGGGGACTCCCAAACTCCGGAAACACCATATATTTT.